These 26 T cell receptor beta chains were sequenced from one sample in a study of T cells in Graves' hyperthyroidism and ophthalmopathy. Template material for amplifying TCR beta CDR3 regions consisted of RNA transcripts. First-round RT-PCR with HTBI primers amplified the TCR CDR3 region. MiXCR was run by TCRdb on the multiplex PCR reads, yielding one entry per CDR3 protein. The sample lists approximately 610,000 distinct CDR3 sequences, about 15% seen once, with roughly 4.3% in the top ten. Sequencing was carried out using blood. These receptors were taken from a woman between 40 and 50 years old with Graves' ophthalmopathy.

This clonotype was observed a handful of times. The rearrangement joins TRBV7-8 to TRBJ1-1; D gene ambiguous. CDR1 SGHVS and CDR2 FQNEAQ come from the germline V gene. Trimming stripped 2 bases from V and 6 bases from J, with 10 bases between. CDR3 size: 13 residues. The CDR3 region is CASSLSPASEAFF. In DNA, the CDR3 is TGTGCCAGCAGCTTAAGTCCCGCCTCTGAAGCTTTCTTT. Together with reference TRBV7-8 and TRBJ1-1, the CDR3 gives the full variable domain: GAGVSQSPRYKVAKRGQDVALRCDPISGHVSLFWYQQALGQGPEFLTYFQNEAQLDKSGLPSDRFFAERPEGSVSTLKIQRTQQEDSAVYLCASSLSPASEAFFGQGTRLTVV.

The CDR3 loop is CASSFLPGGLNTGELFF. The CDR3 DNA reads as TGTGCCAGCTCATTCCTCCCCGGGGGTCTGAACACCGGGGAGCTGTTTTTT. The gene calls are TRBV12-3 or TRBV12-4 and TRBJ2-2; D may be TRBD2 (6 bases). The CDR3 has 17 amino acids. Between the trimmed V and J ends, which lost 8 bases and 1 base, there was a span of 20 bases.

The table lists this clonotype with many counts. The rearrangement links TRBV6-2 or TRBV6-3 to TRBJ2-7; 11 nucleotides align to TRBD1. Germline trimming cut 4 bases from V and 7 bases from J; bases unmatched to any gene: 6. The germline V gene has CDR1 MNHEY and CDR2 SVGEGT. This CDR3 is 14 amino acids long. DNA of the CDR3: TGTGCCAGCAGTTCCGCAGGGACAGGGGGAGAGCAGTACTTC. Amino acid sequence: CASSSAGTGGEQYF.

This clonotype showed up many times. The gene calls are TRBV7-9 and TRBJ2-7, with a tentative D call TRBD1 (6 bases). The ends were cut back, 3 bases at V and 2 bases at J, with 14 bases in the middle. This CDR3 comprises 15 residues. Germline CDR1 is SEHNR and CDR2 is FQNEAQ (reference sequence). The CDR3 is CASSFAQGFAYEQYF. Here the CDR3 DNA reads TGTGCCAGCAGCTTCGCACAGGGCTTTGCCTACGAGCAGTACTTC.

This clonotype was seen at least ten times. The CDR3 here is CASSLLRQPLEGTQYF. The CDR3 bases are TGTGCCAGCAGTTTACTCCGCCAGCCCCTGGAGGGGACCCAGTACTTC. The chain uses TRBV28 and TRBJ2-5, with D tentatively TRBD2 (6 bases). CDR1 and CDR2 from the germline V gene are MDHEN and SYDVKM. With 2 bases removed from V and 7 bases from J, the gap between germline ends came to 20 bases. The CDR3 consists of 16 residues.

This clonotype was picked up many times. The V and J genes are TRBV13 and TRBJ2-2; TRBD2 might be the D (5 bases). The CDR3 contains 18 residues. Trimming removed 1 base from V and 0 bases from J, with 15 bases in between. Germline CDR1 reads PRHDT; CDR2 reads FYEKMQ (reference sequence). The CDR3 sequence: CASSLVVGGGSNTGELFF. The CDR3 nucleotides are TGTGCCAGCAGCTTAGTGGTCGGTGGCGGGTCGAACACCGGGGAGCTGTTTTTT.

This clonotype appeared many times. The chain combines TRBV6-1 with TRBJ2-7, with TRBD2 matching 12 bases. The CDR3 runs 16 residues. From germline, CDR1 is MNHNS and CDR2 SASEGT. Germline trimming cut 1 base from V and 4 bases from J; bases unmatched to any gene: 5. CDR3 bases: TGTGCCAGCAGTGAAGAACTAGCGGGAGGTCGGTACGAGCAGTACTTC. Its protein product is CASSEELAGGRYEQYF.

This clonotype was observed at least ten times. J is TRBJ2-7 and V is TRBV19; tentative D call: TRBD1 (6 bases). V gave up 3 bases and J gave up 2 bases, with 11 bases separating them. CDR3 size: 14 residues. Germline V lookup: CDR1 LNHDA, CDR2 SQIVND (reference sequence). The CDR3 region is CASSMSTGTYEQYF. The CDR3, as DNA: TGTGCCAGTAGTATGTCGACAGGAACCTACGAGCAGTACTTC.

This clonotype was seen a few times. The chain employs TRBV7-9 and TRBJ1-5, with unresolved D. CDR1 and CDR2 (germline): SEHNR, FQNEAQ (reference sequence). This CDR3 spans 12 amino acids. Trimming left V 5 bases short and J 8 bases short, with 10 bases between. The CDR3 spells CASSPPGEPQHF. The DNA for the CDR3 is TGTGCCAGCAGCCCCCCCGGGGAGCCCCAGCATTTT.

This clonotype was detected only a few times. CDR3 nucleotides: TGCAGCGCTCTACAGGGGTGGCTGGGTACCGGGGAGCTGTTTTTT. Protein product: CSALQGWLGTGELFF. The chain uses TRBV29-1 and TRBJ2-2; 7 bases fit TRBD1. Trimming took 7 bases from V and 5 from J; bases not matched to a gene: 13. The CDR3 has 15 amino acids. Germline V CDR1 and CDR2: SQVTM, ANQGSEA.

There are many counts of this clonotype. The chain joins TRBV29-1 to TRBJ2-7; 12 bases match TRBD2. Trimming took 3 bases from V and 0 from J; bases not matched to a gene: 0. Per germline, CDR1 SQVTM and CDR2 ANQGSEA. The CDR3 runs 14 residues. The CDR3 coding sequence is TGCAGCGTTGAGGGACTAGCGGGCTCCTACGAGCAGTACTTC. This sequence encodes CSVEGLAGSYEQYF.

The V call is TRBV29-1, the J call TRBJ2-3, with D hard to call. From germline, CDR1 is SQVTM and CDR2 ANQGSEA. The CDR3 has 13 amino acids. Between the trimmed V and J ends, which lost 1 base and 7 bases, there was a span of 12 bases. The CDR3 spells CSVEASALNTQYF. DNA of the CDR3: TGCAGCGTTGAAGCCTCGGCCCTCAATACGCAGTATTTT.

The chain employs TRBV28 and TRBJ2-7; 11 positions agree with TRBD2. CDR1 is MDHEN, CDR2 SYDVKM, per germline. The CDR3 extends over 16 amino acids. V was clipped by 1 base and J by 0 bases; unmatched bases: 2. The CDR3 DNA reads TGTGCCAGCAGTTTATTGACTAGCGGGATCTCCTACGAGCAGTACTTC. Translation gives CASSLLTSGISYEQYF. Based on the CDR3 plus reference TRBV28 and TRBJ2-7, the full variable domain is DVKVTQSSRYLVKRTGEKVFLECVQDMDHENMFWYRQDPGLGLRLIYFSYDVKMKEKGDIPEGYSVSREKKERFSLILESASTNQTSMYLCASSLLTSGISYEQYFGPGTRLTVT.

This clonotype was seen at least ten times. This rearrangement joins TRBV19 to TRBJ1-5; 9 bases fit TRBD1. The germline V gene has CDR1 LNHDA and CDR2 SQIVND (reference sequence). The V and J ends lost 5 bases and 7 bases, in that order; junction bases with no gene match: 9. There are 15 residues in the CDR3. CDR3 DNA: TGTGCCAGTAGTGCTGGGACAGGGTATACGCAGCCCCAGCATTTT. It specifies CASSAGTGYTQPQHF.

In its sample, this clonotype was seen many times. One junction end disagrees with the germline gene, perhaps due to a read error. This chain joins TRBV5-1 and TRBJ2-2, with D tentatively TRBD1 (5 bases). CDR1 is SGHRS, CDR2 YFSETQ, per germline. CDR3 length: 14 residues. The CDR3 region has the DNA TGTGCCAGCAGCCTCGACAGGAACACCGGGGAGCTGTTTTTT. Protein product: CASSLDRNTGELFF. Full variable domain (outside the CDR3, taken from reference TRBV5-1 and TRBJ2-2): KAGVTQTPRYLIKTRGQQVTLSCSPISGHRSVSWYQQTPGQGLQFLFEYFSETQRNKGNFPGRFSGRQFSNSRSEMNVSTLELGDSALYLCASSLDRNTGELFFGEGSRLTVL.

In this sample, this clonotype turned up many times. The gene calls are TRBV4-1 and TRBJ1-2, with D possibly matching TRBD1 (6 bases). The ends were cut back, 4 bases at V and 4 bases at J, with 10 bases in the middle. This CDR3 is built from 13 residues. CDR1 MGHRA and CDR2 YSYEKL come from the germline V gene. CDR3 residues: CASSRGQSYGYTF. Here the CDR3 DNA reads TGCGCCAGCAGCCGCGGACAGTCCTATGGCTACACCTTC.

The V gene is TRBV11-1, the J gene TRBJ2-7; TRBD2 matches at 11 bases. CDR1 and CDR2 (germline): SGHAT, FQDESV (reference sequence). CDR3 length: 16 amino acids. The V segment lost 1 base and the J segment 6 bases; nucleotides outside the gene matches: 8. This chain's CDR3 is CASSLDRLAGIGEQYF. CDR3 sequence (DNA): TGTGCCAGCAGCTTAGACAGACTAGCGGGAATTGGCGAGCAGTACTTC.

This chain links TRBV28 with TRBJ2-7; D is tentatively TRBD1 or TRBD2 (5 bases each). CDR1 MDHEN and CDR2 SYDVKM come from the germline V gene. Deletions cut 6 bases from V and 0 bases from J, with 12 bases between. The CDR3 covers 14 residues. The CDR3 loop is CASRRDVSSYEQYF. CDR3 bases: TGTGCCAGCAGAAGGGACGTTAGCTCCTACGAGCAGTACTTC.

The V gene is TRBV27, the J gene TRBJ1-6; 8 positions agree with TRBD1. The CDR3 sequence is 16 residues long. Per the germline V gene, CDR1 is MNHEY and CDR2 is SMNVEV (reference sequence). Trimming removed 4 bases from V and 10 bases from J; junction bases left unmatched: 12. DNA for the CDR3: TGTGCCAGCAGTTCCCTGGACAGGGTTTACTTCTCACCCCTCCACTTT. It codes for CASSSLDRVYFSPLHF.

This clonotype occurred many times. This chain links TRBV6-5 with TRBJ2-6, with D perhaps TRBD1 (6 bases). Deletions cut 5 bases from V and 1 base from J, with 9 bases between. Germline V gives CDR1 MNHEY, CDR2 SVGAGI. CDR3 size: 15 residues. The DNA of the CDR3 is TGTGCCAGCAGTAACACAGGGTCTGGGGCCAACGTCCTGACTTTC. It specifies CASSNTGSGANVLTF.

This clonotype appeared many times. The V and J genes are TRBV27 and TRBJ1-2; D is perhaps TRBD1 (5 bases). The V and J ends lost 6 bases and 4 bases respectively, with 18 bases between them. The germline CDR1 and CDR2 sequences are MNHEY and SMNVEV (reference sequence). The CDR3 contains 15 residues. CDR3 protein: CASRGKGPKSYGYTF. In DNA form, the CDR3 reads TGTGCCAGCAGGGGGAAGGGGCCGAAGAGCTATGGCTACACCTTC.

This clonotype came up many times. The chain has TRBV6-1 and TRBJ2-2, with D possibly matching TRBD2 (5 bases). This CDR3 is 14 amino acids long. V lost 6 bases, J lost 6 bases, and 14 bases lay in between. CDR1 is MNHNS, CDR2 SASEGT, per germline. The CDR3 sequence is CASRGLIWAGELFF. The CDR3 region has the DNA TGTGCCAGCAGAGGACTGATCTGGGCCGGGGAGCTGTTTTTT.

This clonotype showed up many times. The rearrangement uses TRBV11-2 and TRBJ2-6; D call uncertain. Germline V CDR1 and CDR2: SGHAT, FQNNGV. V was shortened by 3 bases and J by 2 bases, with 5 bases between the two germline ends. The CDR3 length is 14 residues. CDR3 nucleotide sequence: TGTGCCAGCAGCTTGGTCCCTGGGGCCAACGTCCTGACTTTC. Translating it yields CASSLVPGANVLTF.

Ten or more counts support this clonotype. This chain joins TRBV7-2 and TRBJ1-1; D call uncertain. Trimming removed 5 bases from V and 7 bases from J, with 20 bases in between. CDR3 length: 15 amino acids. Germline CDR1 is SGHTA and CDR2 is FQGNSA. CDR3 protein: CASSPEAGRGHEAFF. For the CDR3, the DNA is TGTGCCAGCAGCCCCGAAGCAGGTAGAGGGCATGAAGCTTTCTTT.

This clonotype was picked up many times. This chain joins TRBV7-9 and TRBJ2-2, with 7 nucleotides matching TRBD1. Germline values: CDR1 SEHNR, CDR2 FQNEAQ (reference sequence). The CDR3 consists of 15 residues. J was trimmed by 9 bases and V by 0 bases; bases with no gene match: 7. CDR3 protein: CASSLAPQGEWELFF. In DNA, the CDR3 is TGTGCCAGCAGCTTAGCTCCTCAGGGGGAATGGGAGCTGTTTTTT.

This clonotype was found many times. This chain uses TRBV30 with TRBJ2-7; possibly TRBD2 for D (5 bases). Deletions cut 1 base from V and 2 bases from J, with 9 bases between. There are 13 residues in the CDR3. The germline V gene has CDR1 GTSNPN and CDR2 SVGIG (reference sequence). CDR3 residues: CAWSESGAYEQYF. CDR3 DNA sequence: TGTGCCTGGAGTGAAAGCGGAGCCTACGAGCAGTACTTC.